These 2 T cell receptor beta chains came from one sample sequenced in a study of regulatory T cells in long-lasting Graves disease. To make TCR beta libraries, researchers used iRepertoire HTBI primers and Arm-PCR of CDR3 regions. TCRdb re-analysed the multiplex PCR reads in MiXCR, keeping a single row per CDR3 protein. The sample carries about 440,000 distinct CDR3 sequences, around 14% recorded once. Time point reported: newly diagnosed GD, antithyroid drugs for less than 3 months. PBMC-derived RNA was used for the TCR library. This sample also belongs to another study, concerning T cells in Graves' hyperthyroidism and ophthalmopathy.

Sequenced here: peripheral blood mononuclear cells (PBMCs), sampled at new diagnosis, from a patient treated with antithyroid drugs. Receptors originate from a woman under 40 with Graves disease.

In this sample, this clonotype turned up many times. The gene calls are TRBV11-2 and TRBJ2-4; TRBD2 might be the D (6 bases). V shed 4 bases and J shed 0 bases, with 19 bases lying between them. CDR3 length: 18 amino acids. The germline V gene encodes CDR1 SGHAT and CDR2 FQNNGV. The CDR3 protein is CASSSSRPRDLAKNIQYF. The CDR3 DNA follows: TGTGCCAGCAGCTCCTCTCGTCCCCGGGACTTAGCCAAAAACATTCAGTACTTC.

This clonotype showed up many times. The rearrangement joins TRBV12-5 to TRBJ2-7, with 8 bases fitting TRBD1. The CDR3 consists of 15 residues. Germline V gene data show CDR1 as LGHNT and CDR2 as FRNRAP. Trimming at V came to 5 bases and at J to 4 bases, leaving 10 bases not matched to a gene. The CDR3 spells CASGLPPGQGYEQYF. Written as DNA, the CDR3 is TGTGCTAGTGGTCTCCCTCCAGGACAGGGTTACGAGCAGTACTTC.